This entry describes one T cell receptor beta chain. TCRdb called the RT-PCR reads again in MiXCR, with one record for every CDR3 protein. This table holds some 500,000 distinct CDR3 sequences, 13% found once. This sample was included in a study of response to subunit inactivated influenza vaccine. V lost 6 bases to trimming and J lost 0 bases, with 20 bases between them. This CDR3 spans 17 amino acids. In germline, CDR1 is MDHEN, CDR2 SYDVKM. The sequence derives from a man aged 50-59 years who received an inactivated influenza vaccine. Sequencing used PBMCs from blood, obtained 45 days after vaccination. The chain employs TRBV28 and TRBJ1-1, with D perhaps TRBD1 (6 bases). The CDR3 DNA reads TGTGCCAGCAGCCTGAGGACAGATTATTTGATGAACACTGAAGCTTTCTTT. Translating gives CASSLRTDYLMNTEAFF.